This T cell receptor (beta chain) emerged from a study of PD-L1 blockade in urothelial cancer. Study at large: The number of prior chemotherapy regimens per patient was 0 to 3. Samples came from 3 weeks, at the second dose, and 6 weeks into treatment.

Each PCR contained spiked-in synthetic TCR analog templates. Sequenced by immunoSEQ multiplex PCR; TCRdb stores in-frame clones only, minus some. The sample comprises approximately 51,000 clones, 70% to 90% of which are singletons, and 22% rests with the top ten. This CDR3 contains 16 residues. Germline V gene data show CDR1 as MGHRA and CDR2 as YSYEKL. V was pared by 3 bases and J by 6 bases, with 21 bases between. The time point here: pretreatment peripheral blood. Source: PBMCs, taken around atezolizumab (anti-PD-L1) treatment. This sequence originates from a man aged 55 to 70 with urothelial cancer. The genes are TRBV4-1 and TRBJ2-7, with D possibly TRBD2 on 6 matching bases. CDR3 sequence: CASSHQDSGVSSEQYF. CDR3 sequence (DNA): TGCGCCAGCAGCCACCAAGATAGCGGTGTTTCTTCCGAGCAGTACTTC.